This T cell receptor (beta chain) was identified during a study of cytomegalovirus exposure and HLA in healthy donors. Findings of the study overall: The likely explanation for a cluster of highly shared sequence variants was sequencing artifact. In an earlier analysis, about 87% or about 30%: the productive usage of most TCR beta V segments.

Primers: 60 Vbeta forward and 13 Jbeta reverse. Sequencing used immunoSEQ multiplex PCR; TCRdb keeps in-frame clones, though not all of them. In the table there are under 130,000 clones, approximately 70% of which are singletons. The germline gives CDR1 SGHVS, CDR2 FNYEAQ. V gave up 2 bases and J gave up 3 bases, with 14 bases separating them. The CDR3 is made up of 15 amino acids. In regard to this clone: What it binds is not known.

The specimen sequenced was PBMCs. This sequence originates from a woman in her forties or fifties in good health and CMV-seronegative. The chain couples TRBV7-6 to TRBJ2-7; D is perhaps TRBD1 (8 bases). The CDR3 spells CASSLWEGQDYEQYF. The CDR3 nucleotides are TGTGCCAGCAGCTTATGGGAGGGACAGGACTACGAGCAGTACTTC.